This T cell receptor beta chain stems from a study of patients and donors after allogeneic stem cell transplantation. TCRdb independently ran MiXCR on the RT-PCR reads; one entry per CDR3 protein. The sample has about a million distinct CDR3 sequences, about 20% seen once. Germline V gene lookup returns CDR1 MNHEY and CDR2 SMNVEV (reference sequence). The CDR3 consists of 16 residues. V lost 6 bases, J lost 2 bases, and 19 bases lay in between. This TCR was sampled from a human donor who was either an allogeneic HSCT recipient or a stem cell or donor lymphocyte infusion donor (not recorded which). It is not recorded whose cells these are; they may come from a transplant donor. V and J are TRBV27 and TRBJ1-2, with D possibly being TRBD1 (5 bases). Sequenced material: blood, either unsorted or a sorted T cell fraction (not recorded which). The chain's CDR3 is CASSFVTPQGNYGYTF. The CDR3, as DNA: TGTGCCAGCAGCTTCGTTACCCCCCAGGGAAACTATGGCTACACCTTC.